The 16 T cell receptor beta chains reported below all come from one sample, sequenced in a study of CD8 T cells in Susac syndrome. RNA in amounts of about 0.5 to 1 ug was reverse transcribed with random hexamers. MiXCR, run by TCRdb on the immunoSEQ multiplex PCR reads, gives a single entry per CDR3 protein. The table lists about 120,000 distinct CDR3 sequences, 96% of them singletons. Sequenced sample: CD4+ T cells from PBMCs. The receptors originated from a human donor with Susac syndrome.

This chain links TRBV5-1 with TRBJ2-3; D remains ambiguous. The CDR3 runs to 13 residues. Germline CDR1 is SGHRS and CDR2 is YFSETQ. Trimming removed 3 bases from V and 5 bases from J, with 10 bases in between. The CDR3: CASSSGRKDTQYF. The CDR3 bases are TGCGCCAGCAGCTCTGGACGGAAAGATACGCAGTATTTT.

The CDR3 spells CASSLEAVGTSGYEQYF. DNA for the CDR3: TGCGCCAGCAGCTTGGAAGCGGTGGGGACCAGCGGGTACGAGCAGTACTTC. The rearrangement links TRBV5-1 to TRBJ2-7; D may be TRBD2 (6 bases). The CDR3 consists of 17 residues. From germline, CDR1 is SGHRS and CDR2 YFSETQ. V was clipped by 0 bases and J by 4 bases, with 20 bases between them.

This chain connects TRBV12-3 or TRBV12-4 to TRBJ1-4, with a weak D call TRBD1 (5 bases). The ends were cut back, 3 bases at V and 8 bases at J, with 13 bases in the middle. This CDR3 region has 14 residues. CDR3 amino acids: CASSFGGVQEKLFF. The CDR3 region has the DNA TGTGCCAGCAGTTTCGGGGGTGTGCAGGAAAAACTGTTTTTT.

This clonotype was counted a single time. The V call is TRBV2, the J call TRBJ2-1, with 8 bases aligning to TRBD2. CDR3 size: 14 residues. Germline CDR1 reads SNHLY; CDR2 reads FYNNEI. V dropped 1 base and J dropped 6; count of bases not matched to a gene: 2. CDR3 coding DNA: TGTGCCAGCAGTGAAGACGGGAGGGCCAATGAGCAGTTCTTC. It encodes CASSEDGRANEQFF.

The chain carries TRBV19 and TRBJ1-2, with D maybe TRBD1 (6 bases). Germline values: CDR1 LNHDA, CDR2 SQIVND (reference sequence). There are 14 residues in the CDR3. V shed 2 bases and J shed 2 bases, with 9 bases lying between them. CDR3 amino acids: CASSITRGNYGYTF. The CDR3 nucleotides are TGTGCCAGTAGTATAACCAGGGGAAACTATGGCTACACCTTC.

The rearrangement links TRBV9 to TRBJ2-7, with 10 nucleotides matching TRBD2. This CDR3 has 15 amino acids. The germline CDR1 and CDR2 sequences are SGDLS and YYNGEE. The V gene end was trimmed by 0 bases and the J gene end by 6 bases; junction bases not matched to a gene: 6. The DNA of the CDR3 is TGTGCCAGCAGCGTAGAACCGGGACTAGCGCTCGAGCAGTACTTC. Residues: CASSVEPGLALEQYF. The whole variable domain, remainder taken from reference TRBV9 and TRBJ2-7, is DSGVTQTPKHLITATGQRVTLRCSPRSGDLSVYWYQQSLDQGLQFLIQYYNGEERAKGNILERFSAQQFPDLHSELNLSSLELGDSALYFCASSVEPGLALEQYFGPGTRLTVT.

The CDR3 region is CSASRGATIYF. The CDR3 nucleotides read TGCAGTGCTAGCCGTGGAGCCACCATATATTTT. The rearrangement uses TRBV20-1 and TRBJ1-3, with no clear D. CDR1 and CDR2 (germline): DFQATT, SNEGSKA (reference sequence). V lost 3 bases to trimming and J lost 9 bases, with 9 bases between them. The CDR3 loop spans 11 amino acids.

This clonotype was recorded once. The rearrangement links TRBV18 to TRBJ2-7; tentatively, D is TRBD2 (6 bases). The ends were cut back, 0 bases at V and 7 bases at J, with 16 bases in the middle. The CDR3 consists of 15 residues. Germline assignment: CDR1 KGHSH and CDR2 LQKENI. The CDR3 loop is CASSPPSLAHGEQYF. The CDR3 DNA reads TGTGCCAGCTCACCACCCTCCCTAGCGCATGGGGAGCAGTACTTC.

This chain links TRBV5-1 with TRBJ2-1, with 13 bases matching TRBD2. This CDR3 spans 15 amino acids. Germline values: CDR1 SGHRS, CDR2 YFSETQ. The trim removed 6 bases at V and 4 bases at J, leaving 4 bases unmatched. CDR3 in amino acids: CASTLGLAGYNEQFF. The CDR3 bases are TGCGCCAGCACACTGGGACTAGCGGGATACAATGAGCAGTTCTTC.

The chain joins TRBV20-1 to TRBJ2-1; D perhaps matches TRBD2 (6 bases). V gave up 3 bases and J gave up 3 bases, with 12 bases separating them. The CDR3 length is 14 residues. The germline gives CDR1 DFQATT, CDR2 SNEGSKA (reference sequence). The chain's CDR3 is CSASYPSDYNEQFF. CDR3 DNA: TGCAGTGCTAGTTACCCTAGCGACTACAATGAGCAGTTCTTC.

This chain connects TRBV12-3 or TRBV12-4 to TRBJ2-1, with 10 bases that match TRBD1. The junction had 4 bases not matched to a gene; V was cut back by 6 bases and J by 2 bases. The CDR3 runs 15 residues. The CDR3 sequence: CASRPGTGAYNEQFF. CDR3 bases: TGTGCCAGCAGACCAGGGACAGGGGCCTACAATGAGCAGTTCTTC.

V gene TRBV7-9 combines with J gene TRBJ2-1; D remains unclear. CDR1 SEHNR and CDR2 FQNEAQ come from the germline V gene (reference sequence). This CDR3 has 11 amino acids. V lost 5 bases and J lost 9, with 8 bases in between. The CDR3 bases are TGTGCCAGCAGCCAGACGGGTGAGCAGTTCTTC. Amino acid sequence: CASSQTGEQFF.

V usage is TRBV11-2 and J usage is TRBJ2-1, with D possibly being TRBD1 (6 bases). This CDR3 contains 14 residues. Germline assignment: CDR1 SGHAT and CDR2 FQNNGV. Deletions cut 3 bases from V and 2 bases from J, with 8 bases between. Here the CDR3 DNA reads TGTGCCAGCAGCTTTGACAGGCCCTACAATGAGCAGTTCTTC. Encoded protein: CASSFDRPYNEQFF.

This sequence joins TRBV12-3 or TRBV12-4 and TRBJ2-2; TRBD2 aligns across 7 bases. The trim removed 3 bases at V and 4 bases at J, leaving 8 bases unmatched. The CDR3 extends over 16 amino acids. The CDR3 reads CASSLSGVEGTGELFF. The CDR3 nucleotides are TGTGCCAGCAGTTTGAGCGGGGTCGAAGGCACCGGGGAGCTGTTTTTT.

The chain carries TRBV18 and TRBJ1-2; a weak D match, TRBD1 (5 bases). Trimming took 3 bases from V and 8 from J, leaving 22 bases between them. In germline, CDR1 is KGHSH, CDR2 LQKENI. The CDR3 has 16 amino acids. CDR3 amino acids: CASSPRDPDSPRGYTF. CDR3 sequence (DNA): TGTGCCAGCTCACCGCGAGACCCAGACAGTCCACGGGGCTACACCTTC.

The rearrangement uses TRBV29-1 and TRBJ2-3; D call uncertain. There are 12 residues in the CDR3. Per the germline V gene, CDR1 is SQVTM and CDR2 is ANQGSEA. The ends were cut back, 4 bases at V and 5 bases at J, with 10 bases in the middle. CDR3 DNA: TGCAGCGTTGGGGTGGGGAAAGATACGCAGTATTTT. It is translated as CSVGVGKDTQYF.